This TCR beta chain was sequenced for a study of cytomegalovirus exposure and HLA in healthy donors. Study-wide context: Some 85 million unique TCRs, all from HLA-typed donors, were included in an early release of the data. Study outcomes and limitations: There was a cluster of highly shared sequence variants that was likely a sequencing artifact. The authors later found most CMV-associated TCR beta chains appeared HLA-restricted.

There are 15 residues in the CDR3. J gave up 3 bases and V 0 bases, and 5 bases lay outside the gene matches. Germline lookup yields CDR1 SGHNT and CDR2 YYREEE (reference sequence). Amplification used 60 Vbeta primers and 13 Jbeta primers. Per the study methods: In a later analysis, the count reached some 88 million unique TCR beta chains, with about 12 million shared. Sequencing used immunoSEQ multiplex PCR; TCRdb keeps in-frame clones, though not all of them. V and J calls and clone size are those listed in that table; D and trimming were worked out from the DNA. The sample gives 110,000 or so clones, about 78% of which show up once; around 10% is in the top ten. This clone was seen more than once but under ten times. What it binds is not known.

The chain recombines TRBV5-4 with TRBJ2-7, with 8 bases aligning to TRBD1. The specimen sequenced was PBMCs. The clonotype comes from a woman aged 40 to 49 in good health and CMV-seropositive. The CDR3 bases are TGTGCCAGCAGCTTGGCCGCAGGGGGCGGCTACGAGCAGTACTTC. Amino acids: CASSLAAGGGYEQYF.